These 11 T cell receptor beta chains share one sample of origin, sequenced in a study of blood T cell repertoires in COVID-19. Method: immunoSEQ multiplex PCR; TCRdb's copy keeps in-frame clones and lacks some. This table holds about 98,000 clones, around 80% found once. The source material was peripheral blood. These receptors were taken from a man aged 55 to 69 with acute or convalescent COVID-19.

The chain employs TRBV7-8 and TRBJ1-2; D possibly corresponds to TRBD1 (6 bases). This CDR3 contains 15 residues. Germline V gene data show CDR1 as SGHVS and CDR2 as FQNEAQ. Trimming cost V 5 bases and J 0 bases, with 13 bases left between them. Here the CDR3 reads CASSLGTPPNYGYTF. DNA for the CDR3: TGTGCCAGCAGCCTCGGGACACCTCCTAACTATGGCTACACCTTC.

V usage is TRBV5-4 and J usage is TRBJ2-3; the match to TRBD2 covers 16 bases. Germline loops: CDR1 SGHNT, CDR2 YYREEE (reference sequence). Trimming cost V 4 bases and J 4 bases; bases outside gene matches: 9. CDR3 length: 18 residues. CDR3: CASSLPGLAGGRADTQYF. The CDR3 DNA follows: TGTGCCAGCAGCCTTCCGGGACTAGCGGGGGGGAGGGCAGATACGCAGTATTTT.

The CDR3 nucleotides read TGTGGATGCGGTTTCACAGATACGCAGTATTTT. Translating it yields CGCGFTDTQYF. The chain recombines TRBV27 with TRBJ2-3; D is unresolved. CDR1 is MNHEY and CDR2 is SMNVEV in the germline V gene (reference sequence). The CDR3 totals 11 residues.

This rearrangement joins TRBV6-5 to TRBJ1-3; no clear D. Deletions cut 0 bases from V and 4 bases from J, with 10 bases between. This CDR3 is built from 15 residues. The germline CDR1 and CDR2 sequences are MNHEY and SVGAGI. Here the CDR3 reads CASSYSRGYGNTIYF. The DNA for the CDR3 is TGTGCCAGCAGTTACTCGAGAGGGTACGGAAACACCATATATTTT.

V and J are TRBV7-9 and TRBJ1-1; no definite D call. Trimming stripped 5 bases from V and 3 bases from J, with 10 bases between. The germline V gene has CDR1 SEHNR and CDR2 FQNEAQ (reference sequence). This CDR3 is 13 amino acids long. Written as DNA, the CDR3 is TGTGCCAGCAGCAAAGAGCGCGACACTGAAGCTTTCTTT. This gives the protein CASSKERDTEAFF.

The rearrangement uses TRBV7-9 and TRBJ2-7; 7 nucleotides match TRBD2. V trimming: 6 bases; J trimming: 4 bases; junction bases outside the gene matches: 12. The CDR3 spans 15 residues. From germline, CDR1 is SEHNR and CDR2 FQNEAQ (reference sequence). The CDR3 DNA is TGTGCCAGCAGGGCAGGAGCGGGGAGCCCTTACGAGCAGTACGTC. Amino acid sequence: CASRAGAGSPYEQYV.

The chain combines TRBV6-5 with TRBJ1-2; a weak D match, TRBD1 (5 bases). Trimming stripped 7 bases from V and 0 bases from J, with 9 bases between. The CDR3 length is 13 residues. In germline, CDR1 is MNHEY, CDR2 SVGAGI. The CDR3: CASTGGANYGYTF. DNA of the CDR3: TGTGCCAGCACGGGGGGAGCTAACTATGGCTACACCTTC.

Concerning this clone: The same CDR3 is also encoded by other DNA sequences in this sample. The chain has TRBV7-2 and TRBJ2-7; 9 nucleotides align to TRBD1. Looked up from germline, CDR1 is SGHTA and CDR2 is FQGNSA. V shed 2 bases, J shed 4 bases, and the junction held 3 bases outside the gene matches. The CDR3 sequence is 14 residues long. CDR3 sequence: CASSLLGQGYEQYV. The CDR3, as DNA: TGTGCCAGCAGCTTATTGGGACAGGGATACGAGCAGTACGTC.

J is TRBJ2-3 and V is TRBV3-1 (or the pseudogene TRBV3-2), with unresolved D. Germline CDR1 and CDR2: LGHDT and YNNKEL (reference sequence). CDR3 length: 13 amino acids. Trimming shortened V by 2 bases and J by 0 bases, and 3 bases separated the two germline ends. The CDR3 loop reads CASSQSSTDTQYF. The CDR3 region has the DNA TGTGCCAGCAGCCAATCTAGCACAGATACGCAGTATTTT.

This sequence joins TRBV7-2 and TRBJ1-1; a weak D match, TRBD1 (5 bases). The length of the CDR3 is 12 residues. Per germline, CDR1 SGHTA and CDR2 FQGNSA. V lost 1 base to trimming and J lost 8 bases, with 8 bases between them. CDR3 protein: CASSLGTKEAFF. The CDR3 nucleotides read TGTGCCAGCAGCTTAGGGACAAAAGAAGCTTTCTTT.

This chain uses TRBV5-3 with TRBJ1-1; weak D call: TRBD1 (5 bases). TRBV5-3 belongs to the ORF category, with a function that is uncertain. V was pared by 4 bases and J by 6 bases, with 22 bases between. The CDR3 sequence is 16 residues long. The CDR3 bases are TGTGCCAGAAGCATTTTCCCGGAGGACCCGGGGGCTGAAGCTTTCTTT. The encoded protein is CARSIFPEDPGAEAFF.